The sequence of this T cell receptor beta chain was determined in a study of CD8 T cells in ankylosing spondylitis. Germline V gives CDR1 MNHNS, CDR2 SASEGT. V was cut by 4 bases and J by 3 bases, with 9 bases left in between. CDR3 length: 14 residues. Libraries of TCR beta came from quantitative 5'-RACE with molecular barcodes. TCRdb analysed the 5' RACE reads with MiXCR anew, one entry per CDR3 protein. In the table there are under 450,000 distinct CDR3 sequences, more than 20% of which are singletons. The source of this sequence is a male donor with ankylosing spondylitis or in good health (not recorded which). The chain has TRBV6-1 and TRBJ2-2; D gene unclear. Sequencing was carried out using blood, either unsorted or a sorted T cell fraction (not recorded which). The CDR3 bases are TGTGCCAGCAGTGGTTCATCGGACACCGGGGAGCTGTTTTTT. Amino acid sequence: CASSGSSDTGELFF.